These 24 T cell receptor beta chains came from one sample sequenced in a study of T cell clonality in common variable immunodeficiency. Assay used: immunoSEQ multiplex PCR; TCRdb lists only in-frame clones, some missing. This sample carries 50,000 to 70,000 clones, none of them present only once. Sequencing used peripheral blood mononuclear cells. These receptors all stem from a person aged 18 to 75 in good health.

In its sample, this clone was seen many times. The CDR3 goes on 3 residues after the read ends, and that part is filled in from the germline J gene. This sample also contains other DNA sequences that code for the same CDR3. The chain carries TRBV5-1 and TRBJ1-2; 7 bases match TRBD1. The CDR3 length is 16 residues. V was pared by 3 bases and J by 2 bases, with 10 bases of the junction left unmatched. CDR1 is SGHRS and CDR2 is YFSETQ in the germline V gene. CDR3 protein: CASSSEPGQPNYGYTF. CDR3 bases read: TGCGCCAGCAGCTCGGAACCGGGACAGCCAAACTATGGC. Together with reference TRBV5-1 and TRBJ1-2, the CDR3 gives the full variable domain: KAGVTQTPRYLIKTRGQQVTLSCSPISGHRSVSWYQQTPGQGLQFLFEYFSETQRNKGNFPGRFSGRQFSNSRSEMNVSTLELGDSALYLCASSSEPGQPNYGYTFGSGTRLTVV.

There are many counts of this clone. Here the CDR3 reads CASRPTGGTYTEAFF. The DNA read from the CDR3 is TGTGCCAGCAGACCTACAGGGGGGACGTACACTGAA. The chain carries TRBV7-9 and TRBJ1-1; 8 bases align to TRBD1. Read data end 3 residues before the CDR3 end; the end is taken from the germline J gene. J gave up 3 bases and V 6 bases, and 9 bases lay outside the gene matches. The CDR3 length is 15 residues. CDR1 and CDR2 from the germline V gene are SEHNR and FQNEAQ (reference sequence).

This clone has a count of ten or more. Sequencing ends 3 residues short of the CDR3 end; the germline J gene provides the rest. V is TRBV5-1 and J is TRBJ2-5; D is possibly TRBD1 (5 bases). V dropped 0 bases and J dropped 1 base, with 7 bases sitting between them. The germline V gene has CDR1 SGHRS and CDR2 YFSETQ. The CDR3 has 14 amino acids. CDR3 bases read: TGCGCCAGCAGCTTGGAGGGGCCCCAAGAGACC. Translated: CASSLEGPQET. The full CDR3 protein reads CASSLEGPQETQYF.

Only a few counts were recorded for this clone. Read coverage stops 3 residues before the CDR3 terminus; the germline J gene supplies the remainder. This chain uses TRBV2 with TRBJ2-2, with 8 positions matching TRBD1. The V gene end was trimmed by 4 bases and the J gene end by 6 bases; junction bases not matched to a gene: 7. The CDR3 is made up of 15 amino acids. The germline V gene has CDR1 SNHLY and CDR2 FYNNEI. The CDR3 here is CASSVTGGRAGELFF. The sequenced CDR3 bases are TGTGCCAGCAGTGTAACAGGGGGTAGGGCCGGGGAG.

This clone has at least ten counts. Read sequence stops 3 residues before the CDR3 end, and the germline J gene provides the missing end. The rearrangement uses TRBV29-1 and TRBJ1-3, with TRBD1 identical over 7 bases. The germline V gene encodes CDR1 SQVTM and CDR2 ANQGSEA. This CDR3 has 13 residues. The DNA read from the CDR3 is TGCAGTTCTTCCACAGGGGCTGGAAACACC. Its protein product is CSSSTGAGNT. The full CDR3 is CSSSTGAGNTIYF.

This clone was detected ten times or more. The CDR3 end falls 3 residues outside the read, so it is completed with the germline J gene. This chain uses TRBV20-1 with TRBJ2-5; 7 bases are a match to TRBD2. CDR3 length: 13 amino acids. CDR1 DFQATT and CDR2 SNEGSKA come from the germline V gene (reference sequence). With V trimmed by 2 bases and J by 4 bases, 4 bases remained unmatched. The sequenced part of the CDR3 DNA is TGCAGTGCTAGAAGGCTAGCGGCAGAGACC. This gives the protein CSARRLAAET. The entire CDR3 is CSARRLAAETQYF.

This clone was found many times. The observed sequence ends 3 residues before the CDR3 terminus, with the missing tail filled in from the germline J gene. The chain joins TRBV10-3 to TRBJ1-2; D is perhaps TRBD1 (6 bases). Germline V gene sequence: CDR1 ENHRY, CDR2 SYGVKD. This CDR3 region has 12 residues. V gave up 4 bases and J gave up 6 bases, with 9 bases separating them. The covered CDR3 bases are TGTGCCATCAGTGGGTGGGGGCATGGC. Its protein product is CAISGWGHG. The CDR3 in its entirety is CAISGWGHGYTF.

On this clone itself: With the read ending 3 residues before the CDR3 end, the germline J gene is used to fill in that end. V usage is TRBV7-9 and J usage is TRBJ1-1, with 8 bases matching TRBD1. This CDR3 has 15 residues. From germline, CDR1 is SEHNR and CDR2 FQNEAQ (reference sequence). CDR3 loop: CASSFSRGPGYGAFF. The sequenced part of the CDR3 DNA is TGTGCCAGCAGCTTTAGCAGGGGGCCAGGATATGGC.

This clone was found many times. The read ends 3 residues shy of where the CDR3 ends; the end is completed using the germline J gene. J is TRBJ2-5 and V is TRBV6-2 or TRBV6-3, with D maybe TRBD2 (6 bases). Germline CDR1 MNHEY, CDR2 SVGEGT. The CDR3 spans 14 residues. Trimming pared 5 bases from V and 5 bases from J, leaving 15 bases between. The sequenced CDR3 bases are TGTGCCAGCAGTCCCGGGACTGGGGGTGAGACC. This translates into CASSPGTGGET. The complete CDR3 reads CASSPGTGGETQYF.

This clone has ten or more counts. With the read ending 3 residues before the CDR3 end, the germline J gene is used to fill in that end. The V and J genes are TRBV5-1 and TRBJ1-4; D perhaps matches TRBD1 (6 bases). The germline gives CDR1 SGHRS, CDR2 YFSETQ. This CDR3 contains 14 residues. Trimming shortened V by 5 bases and J by 5 bases, and 13 bases separated the two germline ends. This chain's CDR3 is CASRPGQTNEKLFF. The CDR3 DNA, read in part, is TGCGCCAGCAGGCCAGGACAGACAAATGAAAAA.

This clone was observed at least ten times. The sequence runs out 3 residues before the end of the CDR3; the remainder is reconstructed from the germline J gene. This chain links TRBV19 with TRBJ1-5, with 9 nucleotides matching TRBD1. Germline V gene lookup returns CDR1 LNHDA and CDR2 SQIVND (reference sequence). The trim removed 6 bases at V and 7 bases at J, leaving 7 bases unmatched. There are 14 residues in the CDR3. CDR3 DNA (partial): TGTGCCAGTAGGGACCCGGGACAGGGACAGCCC. Protein sequence: CASRDPGQGQP. The complete CDR3 sequence is CASRDPGQGQPQHF. The full variable domain, with the rest looked up from reference TRBV19 and TRBJ1-5, is DGGITQSPKYLFRKEGQNVTLSCEQNLNHDAMYWYRQDPGQGLRLIYYSQIVNDFQKGDIAEGYSVSREKKESFPLTVTSAQKNPTAFYLCASRDPGQGQPQHFGDGTRLSIL.

This clone appeared many times. With the read ending 3 residues before the CDR3 end, the germline J gene is used to fill in that end. J is TRBJ1-2 and V is TRBV5-6, with a possible D match to TRBD1 (5 bases). The CDR3 runs 13 residues. Germline loops: CDR1 SGHDT, CDR2 YYEEEE. V was cut by 2 bases and J by 6 bases, with 11 bases left in between. CDR3 loop: CASSLGQGDGYTF. CDR3 DNA, as far as it was read: TGTGCCAGCAGCTTAGGCCAGGGTGATGGC.

To note about this clone: The CDR3 goes on 3 residues after the read ends, and that part is filled in from the germline J gene. The chain employs TRBV20-1 and TRBJ2-3; D call uncertain. CDR1 is DFQATT, CDR2 SNEGSKA, per germline (reference sequence). The CDR3 extends over 13 amino acids. CDR3 DNA, as far as it was read: TGCAGTGCCGTGCAACTGGGCAATCAGCCG. Translation: CSAVQLGNQP. The whole CDR3 reads CSAVQLGNQPQYF.

This clone occurred many times. The read terminates 3 residues before the CDR3 end, so the remaining end is supplied by the germline J gene. The chain recombines TRBV10-3 with TRBJ2-7; TRBD2 aligns across 9 bases. Germline V gene lookup returns CDR1 ENHRY and CDR2 SYGVKD. The junction had 2 bases not matched to a gene; V was cut back by 6 bases and J by 2 bases. The CDR3 length is 13 residues. The DNA read from the CDR3 is TGTGCCATCAGGACTAGCGGCACCTACGAG. It translates to CAIRTSGTYE. In full, the CDR3 reads CAIRTSGTYEQYF.

At least ten counts were recorded for this clone. The read ends 3 residues shy of where the CDR3 ends; the end is completed using the germline J gene. The V and J genes are TRBV18 and TRBJ1-3; TRBD1 agrees at 9 bases. Per germline, CDR1 KGHSH and CDR2 LQKENI. The CDR3 sequence is 15 residues long. V trimming: 3 bases; J trimming: 2 bases; junction bases outside the gene matches: 2. The CDR3 protein is CASSPDRGTGNTIYF. The part of the CDR3 DNA that was read is TGTGCCAGCTCACCGGACAGGGGCACTGGAAACACC.

This clone was observed at least ten times. The read falls 3 residues short of the CDR3 end, and the missing part is taken from the germline J gene. V gene TRBV5-1 combines with J gene TRBJ2-5; D uncertain. The CDR3 spans 15 residues. CDR1 is SGHRS, CDR2 YFSETQ, per germline. The V end was cut by 0 bases, the J end by 0 bases, with 9 bases between. CDR3 bases read: TGCGCCAGCAGCTTGGGCTTAGGGTACCAAGAGACC. Its translation is CASSLGLGYQET. The CDR3 in its entirety is CASSLGLGYQETQYF.

This clone was seen repeatedly, ten times or more. At one boundary the junction diverges from the germline segment, which might be a read error. With the read ending 3 residues before the CDR3 end, the germline J gene is used to fill in that end. The rearrangement joins TRBV4-2 to TRBJ1-4; 7 bases agree with TRBD1. Per the germline V gene, CDR1 is LGHNA and CDR2 is YNFKEQ. The CDR3 totals 15 residues. The covered CDR3 bases are TGCGCCAGCAGCCGAGAGACAGGGCGAGGTGAAAAA. Its protein product is CASSRETGRGEK. The CDR3 in full is CASSRETGRGEKLFF.

This clone was found many times. The CDR3 goes on 3 residues after the read ends, and that part is filled in from the germline J gene. V and J are TRBV5-4 and TRBJ2-5, with a possible D match to TRBD1 (5 bases). Germline CDR1 is SGHNT and CDR2 is YYREEE (reference sequence). V gave up 0 bases and J gave up 2 bases, with 5 bases separating them. The CDR3 has 13 amino acids. The covered CDR3 bases are TGTGCCAGCAGCTTGGGACAGCAAGAGACC. This codes for CASSLGQQET. The entire CDR3 is CASSLGQQETQYF.

This clone was found many times. Read coverage stops 3 residues before the CDR3 terminus; the germline J gene supplies the remainder. The chain combines TRBV7-7 with TRBJ2-3, with TRBD2 as a possible D gene (5 bases). The CDR3 has 15 amino acids. CDR1 and CDR2 (germline): SSHAT, FNYEAQ (reference sequence). The ends were cut back, 0 bases at V and 2 bases at J, with 9 bases in the middle. The CDR3 DNA, read in part, is TGTGCCAGCAGCTTAGCCGGGGATCTCACAGATACG. This sequence encodes CASSLAGDLTDT. The CDR3 reads in full as CASSLAGDLTDTQYF.

This clone was counted ten times or more. The DNA ends 3 residues before the CDR3 does, and the rest of the CDR3 is filled in from the germline J gene. This chain joins TRBV2 and TRBJ2-3; weak D call: TRBD1 (5 bases). CDR3 length: 14 amino acids. Germline CDR1 reads SNHLY; CDR2 reads FYNNEI. Trimming cost V 3 bases and J 6 bases, with 13 bases left between them. Here the CDR3 reads CASSDQGAADTQYF. CDR3 DNA (partial): TGTGCCAGCAGTGATCAAGGGGCGGCTGATACG.

This clone was picked up many times. The CDR3 end lies 3 residues beyond the end of the read and is filled in from the germline J gene. This rearrangement joins TRBV5-1 to TRBJ2-5, with TRBD1 identical over 7 bases. This CDR3 is built from 14 residues. V was pared by 4 bases and J by 2 bases, with 5 bases of the junction left unmatched. CDR1 SGHRS and CDR2 YFSETQ come from the germline V gene. The CDR3 is CASSIQGQQETQYF. The CDR3 DNA, read in part, is TGCGCCAGCAGCATCCAGGGACAGCAAGAGACC.

This clone showed up many times. The sequenced fragment ends 3 residues before the CDR3 boundary, so the rest is inferred from the germline J gene. The J gene is TRBJ1-4, the V gene TRBV20-1; maybe TRBD1 (6 bases). The CDR3 spans 13 residues. The V end was cut by 6 bases, the J end by 3 bases, with 11 bases between. The germline CDR1 and CDR2 sequences are DFQATT and SNEGSKA (reference sequence). The CDR3 spells CSAATGSNEKLFF. The CDR3 DNA, read in part, is TGCAGTGCGGCGACAGGTTCTAATGAAAAA.

Details on this clone: The CDR3 is cut off 3 residues early in the read; its end comes from the germline J gene. This rearrangement joins TRBV20-1 to TRBJ2-3, with a tentative D call TRBD1 (6 bases). Germline CDR1 and CDR2: DFQATT and SNEGSKA (reference sequence). CDR3 length: 16 amino acids. The CDR3 here is CSARDPTGSDNQPQYF. CDR3 DNA, as far as it was read: TGCAGTGCTAGAGACCCCACAGGGTCGGACAATCAGCCG.

This clone occurred many times. CDR3 loop: CASGEGTNGSYNEQFF. The CDR3 bases that were read are TGTGCTAGTGGTGAGGGTACGAACGGCTCCTACAATGAG. The rearrangement joins TRBV12-5 to TRBJ2-1; possible D gene TRBD2, 5 bases. The read halts 3 residues ahead of the CDR3 end, with the missing end drawn from the germline J gene. Trimming removed 5 bases at V and 0 bases at J, with 14 bases between. Germline loops: CDR1 LGHNT, CDR2 FRNRAP. This CDR3 has 16 residues.